This T cell receptor (beta chain) was identified during a study of T cell repertoires in cytomegalovirus infection (dated by TCRdb to the late 2010s). Regarding the study in general: Alongside well-studied HLA-B-restricted epitopes, the peptide stimulations were aimed at recently identified HLA-C-restricted CMV epitopes, whose presentation resists viral immunomodulation. Donor HLA type was relevant to the analysis, as public TCR beta signatures indicated carriage of CMV infection together with the matching HLA type. What the authors observed across the whole study: In both this cohort and an independent cohort of under 450 donors, the cumulative frequency of public TCR beta family members distinguished carriers of CMV infection plus the relevant HLA type. The ex vivo response was dominated by HLA-C-restricted CMV-specific TCR beta clonotypes, and the single most frequent clonotype in two of eight donors was supplied by these HLA-C-restricted clonotypes.

The treatment or condition label of this sample denotes: in vitro stimulation with specific CMV peptide epitopes to enrich CMV-specific T cells. On this clonotype itself: The clone's antigen remains unknown. No much larger clone exists at a distance of one base, and base qualities are not known.

Sequencing was carried out with an Illumina HiSeq 1500. The raw public reads went through TCRdb reprocessing: fastp at Q25, MiXCR clone calling, in-frame beta chains kept. Each record represents a unique CDR3 protein, reported with the most common genes and DNA among its rows. For this sample there are approximately 770,000 distinct CDR3 sequences; 25% to 30% appear just once. Over 10% of the sample is taken by the ten largest. There are 14 amino acids in the CDR3, from cysteine to phenylalanine inclusive. Left in the record is the CDR3 DNA by itself, 42 bases read in frame from the first base. The trim is 3 bases for V and 7 bases for J, with a gap of 15 bases between the germline ends. The germline V gene yields LGHNA for CDR1 and YSLEER for CDR2.

The chain was built from TRBV4-3 and TRBJ2-5; TRBD1 is possibly the D segment (5 matching bases). The TCR sequence derives from a human donor in good health (CMV status not recorded). Some clones in this sample may be carry-over from other donors' samples. Source: cultured CD8+ T cells from PBMCs, taken from culture after CMV antigen stimulation. The DNA is TGCGCCAGCAGCCAGGGCGCAGGGCAGGGGACCCAGTACTTC. Translation gives CASSQGAGQGTQYF.